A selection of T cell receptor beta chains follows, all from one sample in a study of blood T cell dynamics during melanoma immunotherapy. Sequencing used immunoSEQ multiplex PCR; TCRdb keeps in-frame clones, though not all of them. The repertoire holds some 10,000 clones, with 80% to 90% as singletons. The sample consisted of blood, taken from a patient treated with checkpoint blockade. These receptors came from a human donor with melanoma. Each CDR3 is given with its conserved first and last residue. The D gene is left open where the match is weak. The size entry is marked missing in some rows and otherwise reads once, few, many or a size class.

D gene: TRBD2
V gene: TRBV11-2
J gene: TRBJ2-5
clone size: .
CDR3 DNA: TGTGCCAGCAGCTTAAGACTAGCGGGACCCCAGCGGGAGACCCAGTACTTC
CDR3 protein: CASSLRLAGPQRETQYF

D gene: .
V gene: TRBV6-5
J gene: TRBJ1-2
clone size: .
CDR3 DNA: TGTGCCAGCAGTTACGGTCCCGCAGGGGTTAACTATGGCTACACCTTC
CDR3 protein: CASSYGPAGVNYGYTF

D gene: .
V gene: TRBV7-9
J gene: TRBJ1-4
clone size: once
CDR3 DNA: TGTGCCAGCAGCTTAGGGCCAACGACTCGTGAAAAACTGTTTTTT
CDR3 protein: CASSLGPTTREKLFF

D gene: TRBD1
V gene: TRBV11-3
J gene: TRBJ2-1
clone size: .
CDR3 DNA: TGTGCCAGCAGCCCCCGGGACAGAACCTACAATGAGCAGTTCTTC
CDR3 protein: CASSPRDRTYNEQFF

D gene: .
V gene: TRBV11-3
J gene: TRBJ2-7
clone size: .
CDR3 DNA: TGTGCCAGCAGCCCTCGGGACACCTACGAGCAGTACTTC
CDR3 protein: CASSPRDTYEQYF

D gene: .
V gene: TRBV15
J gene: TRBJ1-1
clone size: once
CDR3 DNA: TGTGCCACCAGCAGAACCCCAGGGGACACTGAAGCTTTCTTT
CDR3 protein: CATSRTPGDTEAFF

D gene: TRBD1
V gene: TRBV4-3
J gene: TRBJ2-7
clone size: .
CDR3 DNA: TGCGCCAGCAGCCAGGAAAAGGCCCAGGGGGAAGGTTACGAGCAGTACTTC
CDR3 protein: CASSQEKAQGEGYEQYF

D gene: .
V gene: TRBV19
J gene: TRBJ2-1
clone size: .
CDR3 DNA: TGTGCCAGTAGTGCCCCCGGGGGTAGGGGGCCCTACAATGAGCAGTTCTTC
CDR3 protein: CASSAPGGRGPYNEQFF

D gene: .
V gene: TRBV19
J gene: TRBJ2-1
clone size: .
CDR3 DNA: TGTGCCAGTAGTATGTGGGCATACAATGAGCAGTTCTTC
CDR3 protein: CASSMWAYNEQFF

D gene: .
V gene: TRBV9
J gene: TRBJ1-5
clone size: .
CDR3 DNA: TGTGCCAGCAGCCCCCGGGGAAACGATCAGCCCCAGCATTTT
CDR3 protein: CASSPRGNDQPQHF

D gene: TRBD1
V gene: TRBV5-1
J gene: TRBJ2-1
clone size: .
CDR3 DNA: TGCGCCAGCAGCGGGGGACAGGGTTCCTACAATGAGCAGTTCTTC
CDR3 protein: CASSGGQGSYNEQFF